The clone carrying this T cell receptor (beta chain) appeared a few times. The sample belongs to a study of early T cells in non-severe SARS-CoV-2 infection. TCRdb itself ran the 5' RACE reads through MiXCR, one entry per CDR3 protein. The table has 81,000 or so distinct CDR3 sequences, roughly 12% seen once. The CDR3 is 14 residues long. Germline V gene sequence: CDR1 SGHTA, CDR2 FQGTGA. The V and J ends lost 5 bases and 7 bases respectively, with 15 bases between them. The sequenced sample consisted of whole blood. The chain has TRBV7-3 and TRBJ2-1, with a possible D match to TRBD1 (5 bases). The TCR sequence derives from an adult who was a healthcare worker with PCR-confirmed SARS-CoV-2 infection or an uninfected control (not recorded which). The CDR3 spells CASSIKGSGNEQFF. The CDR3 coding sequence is TGTGCCAGCAGCATAAAGGGGTCCGGGAATGAGCAGTTCTTC.